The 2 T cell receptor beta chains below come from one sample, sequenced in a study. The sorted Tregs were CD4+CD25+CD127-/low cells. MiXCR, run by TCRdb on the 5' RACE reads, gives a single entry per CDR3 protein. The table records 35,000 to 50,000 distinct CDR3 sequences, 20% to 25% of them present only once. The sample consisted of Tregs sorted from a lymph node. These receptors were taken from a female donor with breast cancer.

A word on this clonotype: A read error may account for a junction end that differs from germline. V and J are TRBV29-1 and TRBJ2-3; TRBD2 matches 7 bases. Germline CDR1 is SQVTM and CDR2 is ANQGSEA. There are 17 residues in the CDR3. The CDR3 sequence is CSVPRGLASGLIDTRYF. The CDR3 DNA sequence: TGCAGCGTCCCCAGAGGCCTGGCTAGCGGTCTGATAGATACGCGGTATTTT.

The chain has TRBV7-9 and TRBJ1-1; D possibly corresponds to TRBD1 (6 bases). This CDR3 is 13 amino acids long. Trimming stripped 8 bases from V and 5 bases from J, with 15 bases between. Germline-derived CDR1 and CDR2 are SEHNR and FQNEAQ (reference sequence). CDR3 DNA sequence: TGTGCCAGCCTACCGGGGGCGAGTACTGAAGCTTTCTTT. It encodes CASLPGASTEAFF.